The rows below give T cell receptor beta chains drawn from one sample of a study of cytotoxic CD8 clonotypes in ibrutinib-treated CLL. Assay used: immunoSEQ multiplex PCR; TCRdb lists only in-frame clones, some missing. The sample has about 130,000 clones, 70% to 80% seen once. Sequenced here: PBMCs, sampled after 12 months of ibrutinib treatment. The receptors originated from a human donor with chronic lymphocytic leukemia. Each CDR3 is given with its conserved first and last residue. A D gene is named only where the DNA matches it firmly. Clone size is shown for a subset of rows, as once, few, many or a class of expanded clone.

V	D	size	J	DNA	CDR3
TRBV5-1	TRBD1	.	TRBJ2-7	TGCGCCAGCAGCTGGACAGGGGGTACCTACGAGCAGTACTTC	CASSWTGGTYEQYF
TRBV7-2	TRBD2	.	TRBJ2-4	TGTGCCAGCAGCTTACTGGCGGGAGGTGCCAAAAACATTCAGTACTTC	CASSLLAGGAKNIQYF
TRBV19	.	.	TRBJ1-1	TGTGCCAGTAGTACCCTCCTGGGTGAAGAAGCTTTCTTT	CASSTLLGEEAFF
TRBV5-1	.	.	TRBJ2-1	TGCGCCAGCAGCTTGGTCCGGTACAATGAGCAGTTCTTC	CASSLVRYNEQFF
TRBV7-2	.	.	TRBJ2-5	TGTGCCAGCAGCTTAGGAGTTAGCGGCCAAGAGACCCAGTACTTC	CASSLGVSGQETQYF
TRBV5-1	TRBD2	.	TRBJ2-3	TGCGCCAGCAGCCAAGGACTAGCGGGAGGGATACACACAGATACGCAGTATTTT	CASSQGLAGGIHTDTQYF
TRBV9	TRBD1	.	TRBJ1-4	TGTGCCAGCAGCATAAGAACAGGGGTTGGGGAAAAACTGTTTTTT	CASSIRTGVGEKLFF
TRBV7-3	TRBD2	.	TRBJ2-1	TGTGCCAGCAGCTCACTAGCGGGAGGTTACAATGAGCAGTTCTTC	CASSSLAGGYNEQFF
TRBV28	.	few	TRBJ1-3	TGTGCCAGCAGTTTCGGGCAGCTCAGAAACACCATATATTTT	CASSFGQLRNTIYF
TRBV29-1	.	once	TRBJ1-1	TGCAGTGTCACGGGACAACTGAACACTGAAGCTTTCTTT	CSVTGQLNTEAFF
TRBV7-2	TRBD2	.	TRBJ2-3	TGTGCCAGCAGCCCCGCGGGTGCGGGAGGAGCGACAGATACGCAGTATTTT	CASSPAGAGGATDTQYF
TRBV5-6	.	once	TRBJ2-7	TGTGCCAGCAGCAGCGGGTCCAGGTACGAGCAGTACTTC	CASSSGSRYEQYF
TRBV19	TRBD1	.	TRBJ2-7	TGTGCCAGTAGTATAGTCCCTGGACAGGTCCACTACGAGCAGTACTTC	CASSIVPGQVHYEQYF
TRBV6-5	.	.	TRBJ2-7	TGTGCCAGCAGTTATCAACAGGGATTAATGAGCGAGCAGTACTTC	CASSYQQGLMSEQYF
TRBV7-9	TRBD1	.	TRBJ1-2	TGTGCCAGCAGCTTAGGACAGGGTATATGCACCTTC	CASSLGQGICTF
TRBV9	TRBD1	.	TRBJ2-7	TGTGCCAGCAGCCGGGACAGGAGCTCCTACGAGCAGTACTTC	CASSRDRSSYEQYF
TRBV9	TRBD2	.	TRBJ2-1	TGTGCCAGCAGCTCCTGGACTAGCGGGAATGCCAATGAGCAGTTCTTC	CASSSWTSGNANEQFF
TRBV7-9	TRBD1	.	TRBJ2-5	TGTGCCAGCAGCGATACAGGACAGGGGGCTTGGGAGACCCAGTACTTC	CASSDTGQGAWETQYF
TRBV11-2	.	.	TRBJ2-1	TGTGCCAGCAGCTTTGCCAGGTCTTCGGGTGAGCAGTTCTTC	CASSFARSSGEQFF
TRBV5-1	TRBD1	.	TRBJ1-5	TGCGCCAGCAGCTTGGGGGACAACAGGGGTAGCAATCAGCCCCAGCATTTT	CASSLGDNRGSNQPQHF
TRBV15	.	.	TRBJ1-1	TGTGCCACCAGCAGGGGATTCACTGAAGCTTTCTTT	CATSRGFTEAFF
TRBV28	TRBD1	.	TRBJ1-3	TGTGCCAGCAGTTTAACCCCGGACAGGCATGGAAACACCATATATTTT	CASSLTPDRHGNTIYF
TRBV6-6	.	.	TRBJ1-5	TGTGCCAGCAGTTACGGAAACAATCAGCCCCAGCATTTT	CASSYGNNQPQHF
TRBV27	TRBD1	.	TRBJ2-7	TGTGCCAGCAGAGGGACAGGGAGGTACGAGCAGTACTTC	CASRGTGRYEQYF
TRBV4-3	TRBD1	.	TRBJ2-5	TGCGCCAGCAGCCAAGAACACAGGGGGCGCGTAGAGACCCAGTACTTC	CASSQEHRGRVETQYF
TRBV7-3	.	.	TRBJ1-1	TGTGCCAGCAGCTTAACGCCGAACACTGAAGCTTTCTTT	CASSLTPNTEAFF
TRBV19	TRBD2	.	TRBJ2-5	TGTGCCAGTAAAGATATTAGCGGGAGTGGAAAGACCCAGTACTTC	CASKDISGSGKTQYF
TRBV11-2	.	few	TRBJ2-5	TGTGCCAGCAGCTTAAACCCTTTGGGGGCGGAGACCCAGTACTTC	CASSLNPLGAETQYF
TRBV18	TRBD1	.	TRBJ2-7	TGTGCCAGCTCACCATCCACAGGGGCTGGCGAGCAGTACTTC	CASSPSTGAGEQYF
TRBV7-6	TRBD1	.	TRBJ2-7	TGTGCCAGCAGCTTTGGGACAGGGAACTACGAGCAGTACTTC	CASSFGTGNYEQYF
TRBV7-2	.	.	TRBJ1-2	TGTGCCAGCAGCTTCGGGACACTCTATGGCTACACCTTC	CASSFGTLYGYTF
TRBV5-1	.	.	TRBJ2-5	TGCGCCAGCAGCTTATCGGGGGTTCAAGAGACCCAGTACTTC	CASSLSGVQETQYF
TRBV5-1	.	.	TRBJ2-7	TGCGCCAGCAGCCATACCCAGGGCTACGAGCAGTACTTC	CASSHTQGYEQYF